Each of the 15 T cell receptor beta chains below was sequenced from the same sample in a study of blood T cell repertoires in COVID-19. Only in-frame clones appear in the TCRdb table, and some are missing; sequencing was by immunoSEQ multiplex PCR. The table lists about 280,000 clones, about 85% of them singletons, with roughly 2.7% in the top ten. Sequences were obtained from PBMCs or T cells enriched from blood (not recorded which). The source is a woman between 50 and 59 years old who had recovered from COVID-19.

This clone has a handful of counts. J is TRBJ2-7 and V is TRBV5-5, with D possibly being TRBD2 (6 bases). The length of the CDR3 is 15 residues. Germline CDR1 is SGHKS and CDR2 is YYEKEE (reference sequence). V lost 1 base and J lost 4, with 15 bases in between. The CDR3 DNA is TGTGCCAGCAGCTTGCGACTAGGTTCAATTTACGAGCAGTACTTC. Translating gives CASSLRLGSIYEQYF. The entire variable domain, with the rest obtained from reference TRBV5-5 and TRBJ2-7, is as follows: DAGVTQSPTHLIKTRGQQVTLRCSPISGHKSVSWYQQVLGQGPQFIFQYYEKEERGRGNFPDRFSARQFPNYSSELNVNALLLGDSALYLCASSLRLGSIYEQYFGPGTRLTVT.

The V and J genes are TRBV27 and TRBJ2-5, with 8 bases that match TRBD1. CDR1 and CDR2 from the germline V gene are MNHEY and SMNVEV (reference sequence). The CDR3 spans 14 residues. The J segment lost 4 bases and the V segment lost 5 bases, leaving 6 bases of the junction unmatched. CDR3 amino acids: CASSDRGFGETQYF. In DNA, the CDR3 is TGTGCCAGCAGTGACAGGGGTTTTGGAGAGACCCAGTACTTC.

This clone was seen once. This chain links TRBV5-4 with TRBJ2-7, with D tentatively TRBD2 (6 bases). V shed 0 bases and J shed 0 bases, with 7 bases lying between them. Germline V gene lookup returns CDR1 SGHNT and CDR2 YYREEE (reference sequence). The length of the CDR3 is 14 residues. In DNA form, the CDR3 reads TGTGCCAGCAGCTTGGATAGCGGCTCCTACGAGCAGTACTTC. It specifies CASSLDSGSYEQYF. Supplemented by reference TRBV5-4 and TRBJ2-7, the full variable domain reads ETGVTQSPTHLIKTRGQQVTLRCSSQSGHNTVSWYQQALGQGPQFIFQYYREEENGRGNFPPRFSGLQFPNYSSELNVNALELDDSALYLCASSLDSGSYEQYFGPGTRLTVT.

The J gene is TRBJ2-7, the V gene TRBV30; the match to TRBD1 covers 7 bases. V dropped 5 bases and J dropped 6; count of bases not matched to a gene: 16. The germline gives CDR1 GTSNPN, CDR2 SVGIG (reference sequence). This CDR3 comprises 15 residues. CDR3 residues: CAWHEGASQGREQYF. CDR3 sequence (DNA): TGTGCCTGGCATGAGGGGGCCAGCCAAGGTCGCGAGCAGTACTTC.

The CDR3 DNA is TGTGCCAGCAGACGGACAGGGAATCGTCAGCCCCAGCATTTT. It codes for CASRRTGNRQPQHF. This chain uses TRBV6-6 with TRBJ1-5; 8 nucleotides line up with TRBD1. This CDR3 region has 14 residues. CDR1 and CDR2 from the germline V gene are MNHNY and SVGAGI (reference sequence). Unmatched junction bases numbered 7, after V lost 6 bases and J lost 6 bases.

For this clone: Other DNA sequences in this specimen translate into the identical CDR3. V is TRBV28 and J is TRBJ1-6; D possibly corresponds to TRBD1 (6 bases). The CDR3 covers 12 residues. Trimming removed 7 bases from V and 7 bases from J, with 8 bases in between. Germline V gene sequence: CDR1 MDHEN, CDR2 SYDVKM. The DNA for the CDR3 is TGTGCCAGCAAAACAGGGAATTCACCCCTCCACTTT. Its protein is CASKTGNSPLHF.

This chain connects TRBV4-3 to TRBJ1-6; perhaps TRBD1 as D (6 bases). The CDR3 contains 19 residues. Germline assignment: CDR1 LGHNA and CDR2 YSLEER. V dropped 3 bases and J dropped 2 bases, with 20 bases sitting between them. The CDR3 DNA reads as TGCGCCAGCAGCCAGGCCCTTGTTGCGGGGGCAACCTATAATTCACCCCTCCACTTT. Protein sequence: CASSQALVAGATYNSPLHF.

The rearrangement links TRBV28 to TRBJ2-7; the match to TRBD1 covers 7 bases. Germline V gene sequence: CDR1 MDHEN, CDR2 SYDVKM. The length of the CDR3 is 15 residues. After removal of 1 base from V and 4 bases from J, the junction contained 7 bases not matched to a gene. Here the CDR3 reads CASSLYRGQRYEQYF. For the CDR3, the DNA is TGTGCCAGCAGTTTATACCGGGGACAGCGGTACGAGCAGTACTTC.

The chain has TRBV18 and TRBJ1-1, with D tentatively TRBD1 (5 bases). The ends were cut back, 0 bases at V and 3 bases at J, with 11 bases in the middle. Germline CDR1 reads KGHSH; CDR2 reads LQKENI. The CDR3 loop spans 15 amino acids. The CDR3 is CASSPPQGGYTEAFF. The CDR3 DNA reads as TGTGCCAGCTCACCACCCCAGGGAGGTTACACTGAAGCTTTCTTT.

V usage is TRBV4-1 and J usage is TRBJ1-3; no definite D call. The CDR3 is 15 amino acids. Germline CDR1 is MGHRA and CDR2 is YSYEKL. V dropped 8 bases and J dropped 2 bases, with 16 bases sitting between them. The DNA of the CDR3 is TGCGCCAGCCGCAATCTGGCAGGCCCTGGAAACACCATATATTTT. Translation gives CASRNLAGPGNTIYF.

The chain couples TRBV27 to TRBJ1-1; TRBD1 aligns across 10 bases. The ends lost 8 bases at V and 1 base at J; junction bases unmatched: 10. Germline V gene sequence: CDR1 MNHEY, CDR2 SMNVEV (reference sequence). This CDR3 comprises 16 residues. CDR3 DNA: TGTGCCAGCCATAATCCGGGACAGGGGAAGAACACTGAAGCTTTCTTT. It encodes CASHNPGQGKNTEAFF.

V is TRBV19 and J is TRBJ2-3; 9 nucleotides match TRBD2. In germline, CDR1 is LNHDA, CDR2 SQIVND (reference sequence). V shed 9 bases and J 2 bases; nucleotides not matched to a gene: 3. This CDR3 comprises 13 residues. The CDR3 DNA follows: TGTGCCAGCTCTAGCGGGGACACAGATACGCAGTATTTT. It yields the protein CASSSGDTDTQYF.

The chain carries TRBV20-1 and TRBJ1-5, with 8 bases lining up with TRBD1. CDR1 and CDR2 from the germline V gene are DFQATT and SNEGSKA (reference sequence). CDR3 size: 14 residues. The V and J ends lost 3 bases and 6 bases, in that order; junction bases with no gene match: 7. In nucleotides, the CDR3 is TGCAGTGCTAGTTTTCCAGGGGGCGTTCAGCCCCAGCATTTT. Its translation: CSASFPGGVQPQHF.

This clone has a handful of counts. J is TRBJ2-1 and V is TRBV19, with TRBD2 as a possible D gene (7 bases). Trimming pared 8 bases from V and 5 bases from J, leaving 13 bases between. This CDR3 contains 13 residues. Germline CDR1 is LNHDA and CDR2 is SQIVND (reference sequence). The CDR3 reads CASSREGDNEQFF. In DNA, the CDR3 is TGTGCCAGTTCCAGGGAGGGGGACAATGAGCAGTTCTTC.

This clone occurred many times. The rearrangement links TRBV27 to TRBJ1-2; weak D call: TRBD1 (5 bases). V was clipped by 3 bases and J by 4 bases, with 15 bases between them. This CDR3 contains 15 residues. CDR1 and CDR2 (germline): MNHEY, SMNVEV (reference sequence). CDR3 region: CASSFGSGDSYGYTF. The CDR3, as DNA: TGTGCCAGCAGTTTTGGGTCGGGGGATTCCTATGGCTACACCTTC.